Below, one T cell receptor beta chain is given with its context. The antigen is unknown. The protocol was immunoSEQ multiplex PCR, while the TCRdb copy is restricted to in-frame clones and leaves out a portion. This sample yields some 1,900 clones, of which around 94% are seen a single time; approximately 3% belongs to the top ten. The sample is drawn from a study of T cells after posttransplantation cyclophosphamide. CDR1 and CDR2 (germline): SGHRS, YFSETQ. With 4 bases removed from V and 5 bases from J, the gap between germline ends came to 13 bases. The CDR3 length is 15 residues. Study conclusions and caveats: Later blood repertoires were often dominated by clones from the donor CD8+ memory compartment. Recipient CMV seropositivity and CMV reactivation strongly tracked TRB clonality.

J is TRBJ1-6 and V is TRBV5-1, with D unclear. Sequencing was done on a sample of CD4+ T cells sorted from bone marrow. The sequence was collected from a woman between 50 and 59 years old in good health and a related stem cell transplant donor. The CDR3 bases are TGCGCCAGCAGCGCGGGCGACGGAGATAATTCACCCCTCCACTTT. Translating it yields CASSAGDGDNSPLHF.